This TCR beta chain derives from a study of blood T cells in healthy people across ages (dated by TCRdb to between 2015 and 2016). Some background on the complete study: Template switching captured roughly one uniquely barcoded TCR beta cDNA molecule per two T cells in model experiments. Age-related changes in TCR beta repertoire diversity were measured in the study by deep sequencing normalized with unique cDNA molecular identifiers. The donors were divided into four age groups: young (average approximately 15 years), middle-aged (around 37), aged (about 60) and long-lived (around 80). For two donors (one aged 18 to 29 and one aged 80 or older), the study analyzed two additional independent replicas of 1 million unique cDNA reads from the same blood draw.

To prepare the library, 5' RACE was applied. TCRdb records Illumina HiSeq 2500 as the sequencer. A second PCR of roughly 7 to 11 cycles was performed with a sample-barcoded 5' primer and a J-beta primer mix. A template-switch 5' adaptor carrying 12 random nucleotides introduced a unique molecular identifier onto each TCR beta cDNA molecule. Each sample yielded at least 2.5 million CDR3-containing paired-end reads. All of the RNA was converted into first-strand cDNA using the Mint cDNA synthesis kit, with a TRBC-specific oligonucleotide serving as the primer. All cDNA was treated with uracil-DNA glycosylase and then went through a first 18-cycle PCR with the universal primers M1SS and BC2_uni_R. In the paper's pipeline: For normalization, 1 million high-quality reads, each with a distinct molecular identifier, were randomly selected from each sample. Instead of being binned into consensus sequences, reads with shared molecular identifiers were discarded. CDR3 identification, clonotype clustering and error correction used MiTCR with a Q25 quality threshold and the strictest error-elimination algorithm. A nonparametric unseen species model with Euler transformation was used to estimate lower-bound total TCR beta diversity. The public reads were reanalyzed by TCRdb: fastp trimming at Q25, MiXCR alignment, in-frame beta chains only. Each CDR3 protein gets just one entry, which takes the most common genes and DNA from the rows behind it. The authors' filters were not applied to this entry. A total of around 800,000 distinct CDR3 sequences appear in this sample, about 26% of them only once. The ten largest make up 3% of the sample.

On the study overall, not on this receptor specifically: Compared with the aged group, more naive CD4+ T cells, fewer expanded clones and increased TCR diversity were shown by the long-lived group, suggesting age selection. Donor CMV infection status was unknown, potentially confounding age-related changes in expanded clonotypes. There was a strong correlation between observed TCR beta diversity and the percentage of naive T cells measured by flow cytometry. Observed TCR beta diversity per million T cells fell roughly linearly with age, and a significant reduction was already apparent by age around 36. Because profiling used bulk unsorted PBMCs, naive and antigen-experienced compartments could not be compared conclusively. Estimates of total diversity based on one million sequenced T cells were regarded as lower bounds and as underestimates.

The CDR3 holds 13 amino acids from the cysteine to the phenylalanine. Here the CDR3 DNA is all that survives: 39 bases in frame from base 1. As encoded in the germline V gene, CDR1 is SGHRS while CDR2 is YFSETQ. V gives up 5 bases and J gives up 4 bases, and the segment between their germline ends measures 9 bases. Donors were 39 systemically healthy Caucasian individuals from Russia aged roughly 6 to 95 years. Around 9.8 milliliters of peripheral blood were collected from each donor into EDTA-treated Vacutainer tubes. Ficoll-Paque density-gradient centrifugation was used to isolate PBMCs, with at least 6.5 million per sample. Trizol reagent was used to extract total RNA from PBMCs, with at least 5 micrograms per sample. For every donor, flow cytometry on a PBMC aliquot measured the percentage of naive CD45RAhigh/CD27high T cells. This clonotype was observed a handful of times. The antigen this receptor binds is unknown. Per-base qualities were not stored, and no clone one base away is much larger.

These data are also associated with another study on T cells of mothers and their children. As the second paper documents: Donors were nine systemically healthy Caucasian individuals: three mothers and their six children. cDNA synthesis consumed the entire amount of extracted RNA, loaded at 1.5 ug RNA in each 15 ul reaction. In the second PCR, the M1S primer added sample barcodes and 2-4 random nucleotides. Over 9.5 million TCR beta CDR3 reads were obtained for each mother, and 2.5 million to 3 million reads were obtained for each child. Thymic selection similarly shapes TCR recombination output in related and unrelated pairs, with minor effect from inherited differences. Normalized repertoire overlap was always slightly but never significantly higher in related than unrelated mother-child pairs. No persistent microchimeric T cell clones were detected, at a sensitivity of 90 to 100 clones per million clonotypes. To look for features that set related mother-child pairs apart from unrelated individuals, the researchers ran deep NGS to compare the TCR beta repertoires of mothers and children. On average, the children were about 10 +/- 4 years old, while the mothers were 40 +/- 4 years old. After adapters were ligated using NEBNext reagents, the libraries underwent 100+100 nt paired-end sequencing on an Illumina HiSeq 2000. To prevent cross-contamination, the mother and child libraries were prepared a month apart and were sequenced in separate runs. Each donor had between roughly 450,000 and 2,300,000 distinct TCR beta clonotypes identified. Naive TCR beta clonotypes were estimated from low-frequency clonotypes matched to each donor's FACS-determined naive share, without sorting.

The sequence was obtained from a boy between 10 and 17 years old in good health. The sample was blood. The sequence is built from TRBV5-1 and TRBJ1-4, with a weak D call of TRBD1 (5 bases match). At the DNA level, the sequence is TGCGCCAGCAGAGGAGGGGATAATGAAAAACTGTTTTTT. Its product reads: CASRGGDNEKLFF.